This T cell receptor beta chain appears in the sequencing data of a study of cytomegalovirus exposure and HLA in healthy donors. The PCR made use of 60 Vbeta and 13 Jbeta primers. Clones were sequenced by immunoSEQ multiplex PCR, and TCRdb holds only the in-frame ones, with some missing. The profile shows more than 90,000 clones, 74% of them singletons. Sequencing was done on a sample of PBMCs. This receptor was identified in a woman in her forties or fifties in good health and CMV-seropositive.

Written as DNA, the CDR3 is TGTGCCTGGAGACTAGCGGGGTATTACAATGAGCAGTTCTTC. Encoded protein: CAWRLAGYYNEQFF. The gene calls are TRBV30 and TRBJ2-1, with 10 bases aligning to TRBD2. V trimming: 3 bases; J trimming: 4 bases; junction bases outside the gene matches: 3. Looked up from germline, CDR1 is GTSNPN and CDR2 is SVGIG (reference sequence). This CDR3 comprises 14 residues.